The 14 T cell receptor beta chains presented below share a single source sample, sequenced in a study of T cell repertoires in cytomegalovirus infection. Their recognized antigens are unknown. TCRdb re-called the reads through MiXCR, storing one row per CDR3 protein. The sample has 650,000 to 900,000 distinct CDR3 sequences; around 29% are singletons. The sample was cultured CD8+ T cells from PBMCs, taken from culture after CMV antigen stimulation. The receptors derive from a human donor in good health (CMV status not recorded). Some clones in this sample may be carry-over from other donors' samples.

This clonotype was detected a few times. CDR3 amino acids: CASSVGGVGYSYNEQFF. The CDR3 bases are TGTGCCAGCAGCGTAGGTGGGGTAGGCTACTCCTACAATGAGCAGTTCTTC. The chain has TRBV9 and TRBJ2-1; no clear D gene. The germline V gene has CDR1 SGDLS and CDR2 YYNGEE. This CDR3 comprises 17 residues. The ends were cut back, 0 bases at V and 0 bases at J, with 13 bases in the middle. The variable domain in full, with the rest retrieved from reference TRBV9 and TRBJ2-1, is DSGVTQTPKHLITATGQRVTLRCSPRSGDLSVYWYQQSLDQGLQFLIQYYNGEERAKGNILERFSAQQFPDLHSELNLSSLELGDSALYFCASSVGGVGYSYNEQFFGPGTRLTVL.

The chain carries TRBV7-9 and TRBJ2-1; 7 nucleotides agree with TRBD1. CDR3 length: 17 amino acids. Germline lookup yields CDR1 SEHNR and CDR2 FQNEAQ (reference sequence). V was clipped by 4 bases and J by 8 bases; unmatched bases: 17. The DNA of the CDR3 is TGTGCCAGCAGCTCCCCGGGTAAGGGGGCGAGAAGGTATGAGCAGTTCTTC. Protein product: CASSSPGKGARRYEQFF.

Written as DNA, the CDR3 is TGTGCCAGCAGTTACGCGGGAGTGGGGACCCAGTACTTC. Residues: CASSYAGVGTQYF. The gene calls are TRBV6-5 and TRBJ2-5, with 7 positions matching TRBD2. Germline V gives CDR1 MNHEY, CDR2 SVGAGI. The junction had 4 bases not matched to a gene; V was cut back by 2 bases and J by 7 bases. The CDR3 is 13 residues long.

Of note for this clonotype: One base away lies a much larger clone, so this may be a sequencing read error. The chain has TRBV7-2 and TRBJ1-5; 8 bases are a match to TRBD1. The CDR3 is 16 residues long. Germline CDR1 reads SGHTA; CDR2 reads FQGNSA. The CDR3 bases are TGTGCCAGCAACTTAAGCGGGACAGGTATCAATCAGCCCCAGCATTTT. The encoded protein is CASNLSGTGINQPQHF.

This rearrangement joins TRBV5-6 to TRBJ2-5; TRBD2 aligns across 8 bases. V lost 1 base, J lost 6 bases, and 5 bases stayed unmatched. Germline V CDR1 and CDR2: SGHDT, YYEEEE. This CDR3 contains 14 residues. The CDR3 protein is CASSLNGGAQTQYF. In nucleotides, the CDR3 is TGTGCCAGCAGCTTGAACGGGGGGGCGCAGACCCAGTACTTC.

The chain couples TRBV10-3 to TRBJ2-3; 7 nucleotides line up with TRBD2. This CDR3 contains 15 residues. J lost 0 bases, V lost 8 bases, and 8 bases had no gene match. Germline assignment: CDR1 ENHRY and CDR2 SYGVKD. Here the CDR3 reads CAIVSGNTSTDTQYF. CDR3 DNA: TGTGCCATCGTAAGCGGGAATACTAGCACAGATACGCAGTATTTT.

V and J are TRBV5-6 and TRBJ1-1, with no clear D. The germline V gene has CDR1 SGHDT and CDR2 YYEEEE. V was cut by 2 bases and J by 3 bases, with 14 bases left in between. The CDR3 consists of 15 residues. The CDR3 protein is CASSFGGAPYTEAFF. DNA for the CDR3: TGTGCCAGCAGCTTCGGAGGAGCCCCATACACTGAAGCTTTCTTT.

This clonotype was picked up a small number of times. The genes are TRBV12-3 or TRBV12-4 and TRBJ2-7, with unresolved D. The CDR3 length is 13 residues. V shed 3 bases and J shed 0 bases, with 6 bases lying between them. The CDR3, as DNA: TGTGCCAGCAGTTTCGAGGACTCCTACGAGCAGTACTTC. Translated: CASSFEDSYEQYF.

This chain joins TRBV7-9 and TRBJ1-2, with unresolved D. Trimming removed 3 bases from V and 4 bases from J, with 9 bases in between. The CDR3 consists of 13 residues. CDR1 is SEHNR and CDR2 is FQNEAQ in the germline V gene (reference sequence). CDR3 nucleotide sequence: TGTGCCAGCAGCTTCGACTCTATCTATGGCTACACCTTC. Protein: CASSFDSIYGYTF.

A remark on this clonotype: A much larger clone lies one base from this, so it may be a read error. The rearrangement uses TRBV27 and TRBJ1-1; 7 bases are shared with TRBD1. Germline CDR1 MNHEY, CDR2 SMNVEV (reference sequence). The CDR3 sequence is 14 residues long. With 4 bases clipped from V and 3 bases from J, the junction kept 5 bases outside the gene matches. The CDR3 region is CASSSTGLHTEAFF. CDR3 DNA: TGTGCCAGCAGTTCGACAGGGTTGCACACTGAAGCTTTCTTT.

There are many counts of this clonotype. V gene TRBV12-3 or TRBV12-4 combines with J gene TRBJ2-7, with D unclear. Trimming took 3 bases from V and 0 from J, leaving 15 bases between them. The CDR3 extends over 16 amino acids. In nucleotides, the CDR3 is TGTGCCAGCAGTTTCTATCTCCCGGGCCGCTCCTACGAGCAGTACTTC. This codes for CASSFYLPGRSYEQYF.

The table lists this clonotype with many counts. The chain joins TRBV5-1 to TRBJ2-7; 15 positions agree with TRBD2. V gave up 4 bases and J gave up 0 bases; unmatched junction bases: 8. CDR1 and CDR2 from the germline V gene are SGHRS and YFSETQ. The CDR3 totals 18 residues. The CDR3 DNA reads TGCGCCAGCAGCCTGAGTCCGGGACTAGCGGGGGGCTCCTACGAGCAGTACTTC. It encodes CASSLSPGLAGGSYEQYF.

The chain is built from TRBV27 and TRBJ2-3, with TRBD2 identical over 8 bases. J gave up 4 bases and V 5 bases, and 11 bases lay outside the gene matches. Germline CDR1 reads MNHEY; CDR2 reads SMNVEV (reference sequence). The CDR3 is made up of 16 amino acids. The CDR3 sequence: CASSQGTSWAADTQYF. The CDR3 DNA reads as TGTGCCAGCAGTCAGGGGACTAGTTGGGCGGCAGATACGCAGTATTTT.

The rearrangement links TRBV12-3 or TRBV12-4 to TRBJ2-7, with D perhaps being TRBD1 or TRBD2 (5 bases each). This CDR3 region has 14 residues. V was clipped by 5 bases and J by 3 bases, with 14 bases between them. CDR3 amino acids: CASSIGGIGYEQYF. Written as DNA, the CDR3 is TGTGCCAGCAGTATTGGGGGTATCGGCTACGAGCAGTACTTC.